What follows are 31 T cell receptor beta chains derived from one specimen sequenced in a study of cytomegalovirus exposure and HLA in healthy donors (dated by TCRdb to 2016 to 2017). Receptor amplification or capture employed the immunoSEQ multiplex PCR assay. The multiplex PCR relied on a mix of 60 forward primers for TCR Vbeta segments and 13 reverse primers for TCR Jbeta segments. TCRdb stores this immuneACCESS table with in-frame sequences only. Part of the clones is absent; in the studies checked, under half of the shortfall reflects unresolved V genes, and no reason is known for the rest. The table for this sample lists fewer than 200,000 clones; approximately 67% of them were counted only once. The top ten constitute 3.5% to 5.5% of the sample. Sequencing was carried out using PBMCs. These receptors all come from a woman aged 18-30 years in good health and CMV-seropositive.

This clone has just a few counts. J is TRBJ1-4 and V is TRBV9; 9 positions agree with TRBD1. With V trimmed by 0 bases and J by 6 bases, 3 bases remained unmatched. Germline V gives CDR1 SGDLS, CDR2 YYNGEE. CDR3 length: 15 amino acids. This chain's CDR3 is CASSVGGTGYEKLFF. In nucleotides, the CDR3 is TGTGCCAGCAGCGTAGGAGGGACAGGGTATGAAAAACTGTTTTTT.

The rearrangement links TRBV6-1 to TRBJ2-3; TRBD1 matches at 8 bases. Germline V gene sequence: CDR1 MNHNS, CDR2 SASEGT. The CDR3 contains 14 residues. The junction had 5 bases not matched to a gene; V was cut back by 8 bases and J by 1 base. DNA of the CDR3: TGTGCCAGCTGGTCGGGACAGGGCACAGATACGCAGTATTTT. Protein product: CASWSGQGTDTQYF.

The V gene is TRBV6-5, the J gene TRBJ1-5; a possible D gene is TRBD1 (5 bases). Germline V gene lookup returns CDR1 MNHEY and CDR2 SVGAGI. V lost 5 bases to trimming and J lost 3 bases, with 14 bases between them. The CDR3 sequence is 15 residues long. CDR3 in DNA: TGTGCCAGCAGTCCCCCCGGGGGGACCAATCAGCCCCAGCATTTT. Protein: CASSPPGGTNQPQHF.

The chain employs TRBV29-1 and TRBJ2-1, with 8 bases identical to TRBD1. Per germline, CDR1 SQVTM and CDR2 ANQGSEA. With V trimmed by 7 bases and J by 6 bases, 5 bases remained unmatched. This CDR3 region has 12 residues. CDR3 bases: TGCAGCGCTCGACAGGGGCCCAATGAGCAGTTCTTC. The encoded protein is CSARQGPNEQFF.

The chain combines TRBV19 with TRBJ1-6; possible D gene TRBD1, 6 bases. This CDR3 contains 12 residues. Germline CDR1 is LNHDA and CDR2 is SQIVND (reference sequence). Deletions cut 7 bases from V and 10 bases from J, with 11 bases between. As DNA, the CDR3 is TGTGCCAGTAAAGGGACATACTCACCCCTCCACTTT. As protein: CASKGTYSPLHF. Filled out from reference TRBV19 and TRBJ1-6, the complete variable domain reads DGGITQSPKYLFRKEGQNVTLSCEQNLNHDAMYWYRQDPGQGLRLIYYSQIVNDFQKGDIAEGYSVSREKKESFPLTVTSAQKNPTAFYLCASKGTYSPLHFGNGTRLTVT.

J is TRBJ2-2 and V is TRBV7-6; D not certain. The CDR3 consists of 18 residues. Trimming removed 1 base at V and 1 base at J, with 16 bases between. Germline V gene data show CDR1 as SGHVS and CDR2 as FNYEAQ. CDR3 bases: TGTGCCAGCAGCTTAGTATCTCCCGACTGGTGGAACACCGGGGAGCTGTTTTTT. It is translated as CASSLVSPDWWNTGELFF. The full variable domain, in which reference TRBV7-6 and TRBJ2-2 provide the parts outside the CDR3, is GAGVSQSPRYKVTKRGQDVALRCDPISGHVSLYWYRQALGQGPEFLTYFNYEAQQDKSGLPNDRFSAERPEGSISTLTIQRTEQRDSAMYRCASSLVSPDWWNTGELFFGEGSRLTVL.

This clone was recorded a few times. The CDR3 is CASSESSSYNSPLHF. The CDR3 DNA reads as TGTGCCAGCAGTGAATCGAGCTCCTATAATTCACCCCTCCACTTT. The rearrangement joins TRBV2 to TRBJ1-6; no clear D gene. Trimming removed 2 bases from V and 0 bases from J, with 5 bases in between. Germline CDR1 is SNHLY and CDR2 is FYNNEI. The CDR3 has 15 amino acids.

J is TRBJ2-3 and V is TRBV4-1; D gene ambiguous. Trimming shortened V by 1 base and J by 3 bases, and 8 bases separated the two germline ends. Germline V lookup: CDR1 MGHRA, CDR2 YSYEKL. This CDR3 region has 14 residues. The CDR3 region has the DNA TGCGCCAGCAGCCAAGTACAATTTACAGATACGCAGTATTTT. Protein: CASSQVQFTDTQYF.

The chain recombines TRBV6-1 with TRBJ2-3, with D maybe TRBD2 (5 bases). Trimming removed 0 bases at V and 2 bases at J, with 9 bases between. Germline V gene data show CDR1 as MNHNS and CDR2 as SASEGT. CDR3 length: 15 amino acids. CDR3 protein: CASSEAGANTDTQYF. In DNA, the CDR3 is TGTGCCAGCAGTGAAGCGGGAGCTAACACAGATACGCAGTATTTT.

The chain uses TRBV19 and TRBJ1-1; D gene unclear. V was trimmed by 7 bases and J by 5 bases, leaving 8 bases between them. Germline V gives CDR1 LNHDA, CDR2 SQIVND (reference sequence). The CDR3 has 11 residues. The DNA of the CDR3 is TGTGCCAGTATACGCGGAACTGAAGCTTTCTTT. This encodes CASIRGTEAFF.

The chain uses TRBV5-1 and TRBJ2-1; tentative D call: TRBD2 (6 bases). CDR3 size: 15 residues. V lost 4 bases and J lost 2, with 13 bases in between. CDR1 is SGHRS, CDR2 YFSETQ, per germline. The CDR3 coding sequence is TGCGCCAGCAGCCTACCTAGCGCTCCCTACAATGAGCAGTTCTTC. Translating gives CASSLPSAPYNEQFF. Looking up the rest from reference TRBV5-1 and TRBJ2-1 gives the full variable domain: KAGVTQTPRYLIKTRGQQVTLSCSPISGHRSVSWYQQTPGQGLQFLFEYFSETQRNKGNFPGRFSGRQFSNSRSEMNVSTLELGDSALYLCASSLPSAPYNEQFFGPGTRLTVL.

This chain links TRBV5-5 with TRBJ2-1, with 11 bases that match TRBD2. The CDR3 has 16 amino acids. V trimming: 5 bases; J trimming: 0 bases; junction bases outside the gene matches: 4. Germline V CDR1 and CDR2: SGHKS, YYEKEE (reference sequence). This chain's CDR3 is CASSFLAGGSYNEQFF. DNA for the CDR3: TGTGCCAGCAGTTTTCTAGCGGGAGGCTCCTACAATGAGCAGTTCTTC.

This clone has only a few counts. Other DNA sequences within the sample encode an identical CDR3. DNA for the CDR3: TGTGCCAGCAGTAGCCAGGGGGCAGGAGGGACTGAAGCTTTCTTT. It specifies CASSSQGAGGTEAFF. The J gene is TRBJ1-1, the V gene TRBV6-5; 8 positions agree with TRBD1. Germline-derived CDR1 and CDR2 are MNHEY and SVGAGI. The length of the CDR3 is 15 residues. The ends lost 5 bases at V and 5 bases at J; junction bases unmatched: 10.

V and J are TRBV30 and TRBJ2-7; weak D call: TRBD1 (5 bases). Germline lookup yields CDR1 GTSNPN and CDR2 SVGIG (reference sequence). V was pared by 4 bases and J by 5 bases, with 18 bases between. The CDR3 is 14 residues long. CDR3 sequence: CAWMSTAKVHEQYF. In nucleotides, the CDR3 is TGTGCCTGGATGTCGACAGCGAAGGTCCACGAGCAGTACTTC.

About this clone: Relative to the germline gene, one junction end is altered; a read error may explain this. The chain recombines TRBV19 with TRBJ1-3; D call uncertain. Germline loops: CDR1 LNHDA, CDR2 SQIVND (reference sequence). The CDR3 extends over 14 amino acids. The CDR3 region is CATSGGSSGNTIYF. The DNA for the CDR3 is TGTGCCACTAGTGGAGGAAGCTCTGGAAACACCATATATTTT.

The V call is TRBV7-9, the J call TRBJ2-7; 7 bases map to TRBD1. Germline loops: CDR1 SEHNR, CDR2 FQNEAQ (reference sequence). The junction had 9 bases not matched to a gene; V was cut back by 5 bases and J by 5 bases. This CDR3 has 14 amino acids. DNA for the CDR3: TGTGCCAGCAGCCCGGATAGGGGGCCCCACGAGCAGTACTTC. Translated: CASSPDRGPHEQYF.

This clone was observed once. Other DNA sequences from this sample encode an identical CDR3 as well. The chain has TRBV27 and TRBJ2-7; D may be TRBD2 (6 bases). V was clipped by 3 bases and J by 2 bases, with 11 bases between them. Germline V CDR1 and CDR2: MNHEY, SMNVEV (reference sequence). The length of the CDR3 is 14 residues. As DNA, the CDR3 is TGTGCCAGCAGTTTTCGGGGCGGGGCCTACGAGCAGTACTTC. Protein: CASSFRGGAYEQYF.

On this clone itself: This sample also contains other DNA sequences that code for the same CDR3. This sequence joins TRBV18 and TRBJ1-1, with 8 bases aligning to TRBD1. Trimming cost V 2 bases and J 1 base; bases outside gene matches: 0. CDR3 size: 14 residues. Germline lookup yields CDR1 KGHSH and CDR2 LQKENI. The CDR3 DNA follows: TGTGCCAGCTCACCAGGGACAGGGAACACTGAAGCTTTCTTT. It translates to CASSPGTGNTEAFF.

The gene calls are TRBV6-6 and TRBJ2-1; 10 nucleotides match TRBD2. V lost 8 bases and J lost 7; bases outside the gene matches: 11. This CDR3 has 15 residues. Germline values: CDR1 MNHNY, CDR2 SVGAGI (reference sequence). CDR3 sequence reads: CASRPSGSGPNEQFF. DNA of the CDR3: TGTGCCAGCCGCCCTAGCGGGAGTGGGCCGAATGAGCAGTTCTTC.

The table lists this clone with a few counts. The chain uses TRBV28 and TRBJ1-5; a weak D match, TRBD1 (5 bases). The CDR3 extends over 14 amino acids. Germline CDR1 reads MDHEN; CDR2 reads SYDVKM. V was cut by 1 base and J by 6 bases, with 10 bases left in between. CDR3 sequence reads: CASSLSQGSQPQHF. The CDR3 DNA sequence: TGTGCCAGCAGTTTATCGCAGGGTAGTCAGCCCCAGCATTTT.

The chain carries TRBV15 and TRBJ2-2; 14 bases map to TRBD2. The CDR3 extends over 16 amino acids. Germline trimming cut 2 bases from V and 5 bases from J; bases unmatched to any gene: 1. Germline CDR1 and CDR2: LNHNV and YYDKDF (reference sequence). The CDR3 loop reads CATSRRLAGGTGELFF. For the CDR3, the DNA is TGTGCCACCAGCAGACGACTAGCGGGGGGGACCGGGGAGCTGTTTTTT.

The CDR3 loop reads CASSLLAGASGTDTQYF. The CDR3 nucleotides are TGTGCCAGCAGTTTACTGGCCGGAGCTTCGGGTACAGATACGCAGTATTTT. This chain joins TRBV28 and TRBJ2-3; D is ambiguous. CDR3 length: 17 amino acids. CDR1 MDHEN and CDR2 SYDVKM come from the germline V gene. Trimming removed 2 bases from V and 3 bases from J, with 18 bases in between.

V gene TRBV13 combines with J gene TRBJ2-2; 12 bases fit TRBD2. CDR1 and CDR2 (germline): PRHDT, FYEKMQ (reference sequence). CDR3 length equals 20 residues. V gave up 5 bases and J gave up 2 bases; unmatched junction bases: 15. The CDR3 DNA sequence: TGTGCCAGCAGCCCCCGTGGGTGGACTAGCGGGATATCAAACACCGGGGAGCTGTTTTTT. Protein: CASSPRGWTSGISNTGELFF.

This chain uses TRBV4-1 with TRBJ2-3; 14 bases are a match to TRBD2. CDR1 is MGHRA, CDR2 YSYEKL, per germline. The CDR3 runs 18 residues. Trimming at V came to 2 bases and at J to 0 bases, leaving 4 bases not matched to a gene. The CDR3 reads CASSQRLAGGRSTDTQYF. The CDR3 DNA follows: TGCGCCAGCAGCCAACGACTAGCGGGGGGGCGGAGCACAGATACGCAGTATTTT.

This chain links TRBV9 with TRBJ2-1, with TRBD1 as a possible D gene (5 bases). Germline CDR1 reads SGDLS; CDR2 reads YYNGEE. The CDR3 has 12 amino acids. V lost 0 bases and J lost 8, with 6 bases in between. CDR3 loop: CASSVGGDEQFF. The CDR3, as DNA: TGTGCCAGCAGCGTAGGGGGCGATGAGCAGTTCTTC.

The CDR3 protein is CASSVGGGFQETQYF. The CDR3 DNA reads as TGTGCCAGCAGCGTAGGCGGTGGTTTCCAAGAGACCCAGTACTTC. The chain employs TRBV9 and TRBJ2-5; no clear D gene. The CDR3 is 15 amino acids. V dropped 0 bases and J dropped 1 base, with 10 bases sitting between them. Per germline, CDR1 SGDLS and CDR2 YYNGEE.

The sample holds a few counts of this clone. The genes are TRBV7-9 and TRBJ2-6; perhaps TRBD1 as D (5 bases). The CDR3 sequence is 15 residues long. The V gene's germline CDR1 is SEHNR and CDR2 FQNEAQ (reference sequence). V lost 5 bases, J lost 0 bases, and 8 bases lay in between. This CDR3 reads CASSTDSSGANVLTF. The CDR3, as DNA: TGTGCCAGCAGCACCGACAGCTCTGGGGCCAACGTCCTGACTTTC.

This chain joins TRBV30 and TRBJ2-5; the match to TRBD2 covers 7 bases. The CDR3 is 12 residues long. The germline gives CDR1 GTSNPN, CDR2 SVGIG (reference sequence). V gave up 4 bases and J gave up 5 bases; unmatched junction bases: 4. The CDR3 reads CAWTAGAETQYF. In DNA form, the CDR3 reads TGTGCCTGGACGGCGGGAGCTGAGACCCAGTACTTC.

In regard to this clone: Other nucleotide sequences in the sample specify the same CDR3. The chain joins TRBV18 to TRBJ1-5; TRBD1 matches 8 bases. V was pared by 3 bases and J by 0 bases, with 1 base of the junction left unmatched. The CDR3 is 15 amino acids. Germline-derived CDR1 and CDR2 are KGHSH and LQKENI. The CDR3 region is CASSPGTGSNQPQHF. The CDR3 DNA sequence: TGTGCCAGCTCACCCGGGACAGGTAGCAATCAGCCCCAGCATTTT. The variable domain in full, completed from reference TRBV18 and TRBJ1-5, reads NAGVMQNPRHLVRRRGQEARLRCSPMKGHSHVYWYRQLPEEGLKFMVYLQKENIIDESGMPKERFSAEFPKEGPSILRIQQVVRGDSAAYFCASSPGTGSNQPQHFGDGTRLSIL.

The V call is TRBV5-5, the J call TRBJ2-5; 12 bases agree with TRBD2. CDR1 and CDR2 from the germline V gene are SGHKS and YYEKEE (reference sequence). The CDR3 runs 17 residues. The V gene end was trimmed by 3 bases and the J gene end by 1 base; junction bases not matched to a gene: 7. The DNA of the CDR3 is TGTGCCAGCAGCTGGGGAGAGGGACTAGCGGGCCAAGAGACCCAGTACTTC. It encodes CASSWGEGLAGQETQYF.

The rearrangement links TRBV9 to TRBJ1-2, with D maybe TRBD1 (6 bases). The CDR3 consists of 15 residues. Germline CDR1 SGDLS, CDR2 YYNGEE. V lost 3 bases to trimming and J lost 2 bases, with 14 bases between them. The CDR3 bases are TGTGCCAGCAGCGCAACAGGGAATCCCAACTATGGCTACACCTTC. It is translated as CASSATGNPNYGYTF.